Shown below are 13 T cell receptor beta chains from a single sample sequenced in a study of technical replicates of blood from a few donors. Data came from immunoSEQ multiplex PCR; TCRdb stores just in-frame clones and leaves some out. The data show some 62,000 clones, with around 87% seen just once and about 5.2% held by the top ten. Sequences were obtained from PBMCs. These receptors originate from a human donor in good health. Some clones in this sample may be carry-over from other donors' samples.

The genes are TRBV7-3 and TRBJ2-3, with 7 bases identical to TRBD2. Germline CDR1 SGHTA, CDR2 FQGTGA. The CDR3 sequence is 17 residues long. The J segment lost 1 base and the V segment lost 0 bases, leaving 7 bases of the junction unmatched. CDR3 in amino acids: CASSLTPAGGGTDTQYF. CDR3 sequence (DNA): TGTGCCAGCAGCTTAACTCCAGCTGGGGGGGGCACAGATACGCAGTATTTT. The full variable domain, rest sourced from reference TRBV7-3 and TRBJ2-3, is GAGVSQTPSNKVTEKGKYVELRCDPISGHTALYWYRQSLGQGPEFLIYFQGTGAADDSGLPNDRFFAVRPEGSVSTLKIQRTERGDSAVYLCASSLTPAGGGTDTQYFGPGTRLTVL.

The CDR3 reads CASSLLGGSGNTIYF. In nucleotides, the CDR3 is TGTGCCAGCAGCCTCCTGGGGGGATCTGGAAACACCATATATTTT. The J gene is TRBJ1-3, the V gene TRBV6-5; TRBD1 might be the D (5 bases). Per the germline V gene, CDR1 is MNHEY and CDR2 is SVGAGI. Trimming removed 6 bases from V and 1 base from J, with 13 bases in between. The CDR3 has 15 amino acids.

This clone was detected only a few times. V usage is TRBV7-8 and J usage is TRBJ1-1, with TRBD1 matching over 7 bases. CDR3 size: 14 residues. Germline V gives CDR1 SGHVS, CDR2 FQNEAQ. With V trimmed by 5 bases and J by 1 base, 4 bases remained unmatched. CDR3: CASSTDRENTEAFF. As DNA, the CDR3 is TGTGCCAGCAGCACCGACAGGGAGAACACTGAAGCTTTCTTT.

V usage is TRBV2 and J usage is TRBJ1-2; D remains unclear. CDR3 length: 14 residues. V was trimmed by 5 bases and J by 2 bases, leaving 12 bases between them. Per germline, CDR1 SNHLY and CDR2 FYNNEI. The CDR3 DNA sequence: TGTGCCAGCAGTACACTGGAGGACAACTATGGCTACACCTTC. It yields the protein CASSTLEDNYGYTF.

This chain connects TRBV7-2 to TRBJ1-2; D is unclear. The CDR3 covers 13 residues. V was pared by 5 bases and J by 4 bases, with 11 bases between. Germline assignment: CDR1 SGHTA and CDR2 FQGNSA. The CDR3 nucleotides are TGTGCCAGCAGCCTAGACGGGTCCTATGGCTACACCTTC. Its protein product is CASSLDGSYGYTF.

The CDR3 protein is CASSLRDREGGYTF. The CDR3 DNA follows: TGTGCCAGCAGCCTGCGGGACAGGGAGGGCGGCTACACCTTC. V and J are TRBV5-8 and TRBJ1-2; 9 bases are a match to TRBD1. The CDR3 covers 14 residues. Germline V gene sequence: CDR1 SGHTS, CDR2 YDEGEE. J was trimmed by 8 bases and V by 4 bases; bases with no gene match: 9.

This chain uses TRBV9 with TRBJ2-4, with a tentative D call TRBD1 (6 bases). Trimming removed 3 bases from V and 0 bases from J, with 13 bases in between. CDR1 SGDLS and CDR2 YYNGEE come from the germline V gene. The CDR3 runs to 16 residues. CDR3 DNA sequence: TGTGCCAGCAGCGCCCGACAGGAATTAGCCAAAAACATTCAGTACTTC. Translated, it gives CASSARQELAKNIQYF.

V is TRBV6-1 and J is TRBJ1-5; D unclear. V was clipped by 5 bases and J by 0 bases, with 11 bases between them. The CDR3 sequence is 15 residues long. Looked up from germline, CDR1 is MNHNS and CDR2 is SASEGT. The CDR3 spells CASSHQVYSNQPQHF. In DNA form, the CDR3 reads TGTGCCAGCAGTCATCAGGTGTATAGCAATCAGCCCCAGCATTTT.

This chain connects TRBV6-1 to TRBJ1-2; D is unclear. V lost 5 bases and J lost 2, with 6 bases in between. The CDR3 is made up of 12 amino acids. Germline V lookup: CDR1 MNHNS, CDR2 SASEGT. The CDR3 DNA sequence: TGTGCCAGCAGTCACAGAAACTATGGCTACACCTTC. Translated: CASSHRNYGYTF.

The V call is TRBV10-3, the J call TRBJ2-7; the D gene is possibly TRBD2 (5 bases). The germline CDR1 and CDR2 sequences are ENHRY and SYGVKD. V gave up 4 bases and J gave up 6 bases, with 13 bases separating them. The CDR3 loop spans 13 amino acids. CDR3 bases: TGTGCCATCAGTGGGGCGCTACGGGGCGAGCAGTACTTC. Translating it yields CAISGALRGEQYF.

The gene calls are TRBV15 and TRBJ2-7; possibly TRBD1 for D (5 bases). V lost 8 bases and J 3 bases, leaving 8 bases between the germline ends. The CDR3 runs 11 residues. Germline V gene data show CDR1 as LNHNV and CDR2 as YYDKDF (reference sequence). The CDR3, as DNA: TGTGCCACCGGACAAGGCTACGAGCAGTACTTC. Encoded protein: CATGQGYEQYF.

The chain carries TRBV12-5 and TRBJ2-3, with 7 bases identical to TRBD2. After removal of 4 bases from V and 3 bases from J, the junction contained 7 bases not matched to a gene. The CDR3 runs 15 residues. Looked up from germline, CDR1 is LGHNT and CDR2 is FRNRAP. CDR3 nucleotide sequence: TGTGCTAGTGGTTATGGGGGAGGGTCGACAGATACGCAGTATTTT. Protein: CASGYGGGSTDTQYF.

The chain is built from TRBV14 and TRBJ2-7; D is ambiguous. Per the germline V gene, CDR1 is SGHDN and CDR2 is FVKESK. The CDR3 runs to 12 residues. Trimming removed 0 bases at V and 6 bases at J, with 6 bases between. The CDR3 protein is CASSQDLSEQYF. CDR3 DNA sequence: TGTGCCAGCAGCCAAGATCTTTCCGAGCAGTACTTC.